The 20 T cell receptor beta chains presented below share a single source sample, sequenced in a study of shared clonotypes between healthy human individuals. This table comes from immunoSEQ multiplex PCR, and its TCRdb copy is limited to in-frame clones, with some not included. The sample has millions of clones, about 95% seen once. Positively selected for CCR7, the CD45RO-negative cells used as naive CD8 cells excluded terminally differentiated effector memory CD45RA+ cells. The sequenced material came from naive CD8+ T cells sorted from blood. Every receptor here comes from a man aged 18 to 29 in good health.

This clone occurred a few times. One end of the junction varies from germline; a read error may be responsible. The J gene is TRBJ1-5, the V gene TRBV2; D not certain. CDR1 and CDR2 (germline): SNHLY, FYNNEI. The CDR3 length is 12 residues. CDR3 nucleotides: TGTGCCAGCGGTGAGTTGAATCAGCCCCAGCATTTT. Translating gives CASGELNQPQHF.

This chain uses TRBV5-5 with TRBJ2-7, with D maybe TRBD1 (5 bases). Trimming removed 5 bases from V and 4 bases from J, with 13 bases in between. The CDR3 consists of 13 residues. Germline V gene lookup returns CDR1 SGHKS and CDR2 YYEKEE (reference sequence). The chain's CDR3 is CASSSTQGYEQYF. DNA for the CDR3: TGTGCCAGCAGTTCGACTCAGGGTTACGAGCAGTACTTC. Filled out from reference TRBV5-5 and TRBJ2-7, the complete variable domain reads DAGVTQSPTHLIKTRGQQVTLRCSPISGHKSVSWYQQVLGQGPQFIFQYYEKEERGRGNFPDRFSARQFPNYSSELNVNALLLGDSALYLCASSSTQGYEQYFGPGTRLTVT.

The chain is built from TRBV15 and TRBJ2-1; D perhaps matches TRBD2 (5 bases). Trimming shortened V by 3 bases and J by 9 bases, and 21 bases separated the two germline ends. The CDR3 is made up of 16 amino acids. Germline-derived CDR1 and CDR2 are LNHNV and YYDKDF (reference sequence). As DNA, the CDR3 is TGTGCCACCAGCAGGACGGACTCCTCATCCCTCAGTGAGCAGTTCTTC. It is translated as CATSRTDSSSLSEQFF.

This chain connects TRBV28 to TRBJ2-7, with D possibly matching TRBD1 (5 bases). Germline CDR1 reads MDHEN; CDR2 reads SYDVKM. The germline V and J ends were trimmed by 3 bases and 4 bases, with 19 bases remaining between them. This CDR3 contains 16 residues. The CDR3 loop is CASSFHLPGLGYEQYF. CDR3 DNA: TGTGCCAGCAGTTTCCACCTCCCAGGGTTAGGATACGAGCAGTACTTC.

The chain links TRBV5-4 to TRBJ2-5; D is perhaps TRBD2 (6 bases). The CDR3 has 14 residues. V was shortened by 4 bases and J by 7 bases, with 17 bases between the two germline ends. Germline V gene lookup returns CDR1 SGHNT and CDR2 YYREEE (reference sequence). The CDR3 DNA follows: TGTGCCAGCAGCAGCGGGTGGGGCCCGGCGACCCAGTACTTC. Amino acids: CASSSGWGPATQYF.

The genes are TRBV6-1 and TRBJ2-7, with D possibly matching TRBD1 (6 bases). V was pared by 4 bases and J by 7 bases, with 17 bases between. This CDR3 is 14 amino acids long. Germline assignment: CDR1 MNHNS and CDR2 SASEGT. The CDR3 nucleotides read TGTGCCAGCAGTGTAGGTACAGGGAAATGGGAGCAGTACTTC. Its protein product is CASSVGTGKWEQYF.

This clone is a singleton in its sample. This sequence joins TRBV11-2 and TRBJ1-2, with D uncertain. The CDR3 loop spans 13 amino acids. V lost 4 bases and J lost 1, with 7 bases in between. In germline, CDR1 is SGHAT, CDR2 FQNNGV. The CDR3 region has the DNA TGTGCCAGCAGCTCCCACTTTAACTATGGCTACACCTTC. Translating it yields CASSSHFNYGYTF.

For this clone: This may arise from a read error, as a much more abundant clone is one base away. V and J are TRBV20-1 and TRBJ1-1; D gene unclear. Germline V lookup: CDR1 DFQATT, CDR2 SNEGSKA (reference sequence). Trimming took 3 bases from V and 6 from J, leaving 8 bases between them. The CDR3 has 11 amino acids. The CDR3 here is CSASHVAEAFF. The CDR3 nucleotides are TGCAGTGCTAGCCACGTGGCTGAAGCTTTCTTT.

CDR3 DNA sequence: TGTGCCAGCAGCTTAGCTTGGGGGGAAATACAAGAGACCCAGTACTTC. As protein: CASSLAWGEIQETQYF. This chain joins TRBV7-8 and TRBJ2-5; D is perhaps TRBD2 (6 bases). V dropped 0 bases and J dropped 2 bases, with 13 bases sitting between them. From germline, CDR1 is SGHVS and CDR2 FQNEAQ. This CDR3 is built from 16 residues.

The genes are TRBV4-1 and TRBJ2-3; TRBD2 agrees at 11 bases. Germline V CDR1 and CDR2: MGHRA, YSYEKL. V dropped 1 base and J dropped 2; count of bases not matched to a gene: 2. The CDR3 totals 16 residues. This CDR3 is CASSQGTSGPTDTQYF. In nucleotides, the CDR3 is TGCGCCAGCAGCCAAGGGACTAGCGGGCCCACAGATACGCAGTATTTT.

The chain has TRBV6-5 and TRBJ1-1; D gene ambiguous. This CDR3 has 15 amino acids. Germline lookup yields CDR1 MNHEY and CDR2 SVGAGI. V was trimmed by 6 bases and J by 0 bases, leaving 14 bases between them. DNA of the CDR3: TGTGCCAGCAGCCACGTCTCATTTATGAACACTGAAGCTTTCTTT. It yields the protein CASSHVSFMNTEAFF.

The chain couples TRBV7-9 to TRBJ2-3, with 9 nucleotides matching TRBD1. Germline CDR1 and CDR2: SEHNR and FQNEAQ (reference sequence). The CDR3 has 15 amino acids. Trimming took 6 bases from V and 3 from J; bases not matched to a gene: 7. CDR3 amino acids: CASSGGTGNTDTQYF. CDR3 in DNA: TGTGCCAGCAGTGGTGGGACAGGGAATACAGATACGCAGTATTTT.

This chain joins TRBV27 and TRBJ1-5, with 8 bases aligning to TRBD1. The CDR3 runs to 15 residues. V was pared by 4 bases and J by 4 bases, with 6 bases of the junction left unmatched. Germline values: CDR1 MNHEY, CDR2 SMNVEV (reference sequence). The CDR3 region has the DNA TGTGCCAGCAGTTCCCAACAGGGGGGTAATCAGCCCCAGCATTTT. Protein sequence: CASSSQQGGNQPQHF.

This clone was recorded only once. CDR3 bases: TGTGCCAGCAGCTTGGTCCCGACGGAGCTCCAAGAGACCCAGTACTTC. Protein product: CASSLVPTELQETQYF. The chain is built from TRBV5-6 and TRBJ2-5; D is unclear. V lost 0 bases, J lost 1 base, and 13 bases lay in between. Germline CDR1 and CDR2: SGHDT and YYEEEE. This CDR3 region has 16 residues.

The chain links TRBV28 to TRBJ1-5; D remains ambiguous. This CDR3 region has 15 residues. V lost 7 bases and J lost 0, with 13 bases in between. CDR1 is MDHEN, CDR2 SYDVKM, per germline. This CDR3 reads CASTEVGYSNQPQHF. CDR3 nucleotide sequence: TGTGCCAGCACGGAGGTGGGATATAGCAATCAGCCCCAGCATTTT.

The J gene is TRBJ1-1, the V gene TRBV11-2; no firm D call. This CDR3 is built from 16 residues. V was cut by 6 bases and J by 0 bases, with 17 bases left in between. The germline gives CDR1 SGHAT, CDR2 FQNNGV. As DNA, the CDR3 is TGTGCCAGCAGGTTGGTACTCGGGGAATTGAACACTGAAGCTTTCTTT. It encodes CASRLVLGELNTEAFF.

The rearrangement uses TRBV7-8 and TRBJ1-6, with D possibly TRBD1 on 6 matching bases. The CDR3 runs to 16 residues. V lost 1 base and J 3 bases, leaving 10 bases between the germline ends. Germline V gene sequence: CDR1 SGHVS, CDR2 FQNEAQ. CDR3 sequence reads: CASSLGTESYNSPLHF. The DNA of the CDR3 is TGTGCCAGCAGCTTAGGGACAGAAAGCTATAATTCACCCCTCCACTTT.

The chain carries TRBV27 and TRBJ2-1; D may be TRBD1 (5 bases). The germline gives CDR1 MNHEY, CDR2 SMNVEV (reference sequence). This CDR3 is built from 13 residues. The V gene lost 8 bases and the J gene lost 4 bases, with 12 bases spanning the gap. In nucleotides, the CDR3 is TGTGCCAGCCAAAGTCCAGGGTACAATGAGCAGTTCTTC. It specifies CASQSPGYNEQFF.

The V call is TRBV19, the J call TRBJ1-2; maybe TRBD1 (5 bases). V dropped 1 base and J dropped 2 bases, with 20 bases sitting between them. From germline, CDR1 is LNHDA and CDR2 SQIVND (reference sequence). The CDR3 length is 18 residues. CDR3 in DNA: TGTGCCAGTAGTATAGCGTTCGGAGACAGCCAGAGGAACTATGGCTACACCTTC. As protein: CASSIAFGDSQRNYGYTF.

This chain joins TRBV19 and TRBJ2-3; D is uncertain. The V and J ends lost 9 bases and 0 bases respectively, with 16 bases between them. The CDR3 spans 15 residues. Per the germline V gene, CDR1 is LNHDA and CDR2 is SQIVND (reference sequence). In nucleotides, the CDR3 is TGTGCCAGCAGCCCTGGGGAAGGGAGCACAGATACGCAGTATTTT. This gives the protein CASSPGEGSTDTQYF. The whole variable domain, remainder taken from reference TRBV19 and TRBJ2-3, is DGGITQSPKYLFRKEGQNVTLSCEQNLNHDAMYWYRQDPGQGLRLIYYSQIVNDFQKGDIAEGYSVSREKKESFPLTVTSAQKNPTAFYLCASSPGEGSTDTQYFGPGTRLTVL.